This T cell receptor (beta chain) appears in the sequencing data of a study of post-analysis software for immune sequencing data. The wider study: Courses of disease covered relapsing-remitting, secondary progressive and progressive-relapsing multiple sclerosis. Study-level points and caveats: Comparison with controls showed significantly lower normalized Chao1 diversity in multiple sclerosis patients. Five TRBV segments occurring more often in patients than controls included TRBV5-6, TRBV5-1 and TRBV20-1. Under the F measure, samples that were prepared in one batch clustered strongly together.

The germline gives CDR1 DFQATT, CDR2 SNEGSKA (reference sequence). The CDR3 totals 12 residues. With V trimmed by 3 bases and J by 5 bases, 1 base remained unmatched. TCR beta cDNA libraries included unique molecular identifiers. TCRdb processed the PCR reads anew with MiXCR; each CDR3 protein has one entry. Here the sample spans 150,000 to 200,000 distinct CDR3 sequences, around 36% being singletons. Comment on this clonotype: The antigen remains unidentified.

The specimen was blood, collected after autologous hematopoietic stem cell transplantation. V usage is TRBV20-1 and J usage is TRBJ2-5, with 9 bases that match TRBD2. The receptor comes from a girl aged 5-17 years with multiple sclerosis. The CDR3 protein is CSASAGGETQYF. The DNA of the CDR3 is TGCAGTGCTAGCGCGGGAGGGGAGACCCAGTACTTC.